The clone carrying this T cell receptor (beta chain) was seen a few times. Antigen specificity is unknown. The data were obtained in a study of blood T cells in healthy people across ages. This CDR3 is built from 16 residues. Germline CDR1 and CDR2: SGHNT and YENEEA. V lost 4 bases to trimming and J lost 5 bases; unmatched junction nucleotides: 11. Study results and caveats: From one million sequenced T cells, diversity estimates were lower bounds.

Healthy Russian Caucasian donors spanned ages roughly 6 to 90 years. No fewer than 6 micrograms of total RNA were isolated from every sample. A sample-barcoded 5' primer and a J-beta primer mix were used in a second PCR of about 7 to 12 cycles. Via MiXCR, TCRdb re-called the 5' RACE reads, giving one row per CDR3 protein. The data contain approximately 900,000 distinct CDR3 sequences, roughly 52% of them singletons. The gene calls are TRBV11-3 and TRBJ2-7; 10 nucleotides match TRBD1. Sequencing was carried out using blood. The receptor was isolated from a young man in good health. This CDR3 reads CASSSRWDRGYHEQYF. As DNA, the CDR3 is TGTGCCAGCAGCTCACGCTGGGACAGGGGATATCACGAGCAGTACTTC.